A single sample is the source of the 17 T cell receptor beta chains below, sequenced in a study of T cell responses to AZD1222 COVID-19 vaccine. Clones were sequenced by immunoSEQ multiplex PCR, and TCRdb holds only the in-frame ones, with some missing. The sample includes about 150,000 clones, around nine tenths of them seen just once. The sample here was peripheral blood, taken on day 0 of AZD1222 vaccination. These receptor sequences come from an adult in good health.

The rearrangement uses TRBV30 and TRBJ1-5; 10 bases are shared with TRBD1. V lost 2 bases, J lost 3 bases, and 4 bases stayed unmatched. This CDR3 is 15 amino acids long. In germline, CDR1 is GTSNPN, CDR2 SVGIG (reference sequence). The CDR3 DNA reads as TGTGCCTGGAGTAGGGGACAGGGGTACAATCAGCCCCAGCATTTT. Translating gives CAWSRGQGYNQPQHF.

The chain employs TRBV28 and TRBJ1-2, with D tentatively TRBD1 (6 bases). CDR1 and CDR2 (germline): MDHEN, SYDVKM. V was shortened by 6 bases and J by 4 bases, with 12 bases between the two germline ends. CDR3 length equals 13 residues. As DNA, the CDR3 is TGTGCCAGCAGATCTACAGGGTTCTATGGCTACACCTTC. Translated: CASRSTGFYGYTF.

The CDR3 region has the DNA TGTGCCAGTAGTATGGGTCTAGCGGGAGATGGGCCCTTTACGCAGTATTTT. Its protein product is CASSMGLAGDGPFTQYF. This rearrangement joins TRBV19 to TRBJ2-3; 10 bases are a match to TRBD2. The V gene end was trimmed by 3 bases and the J gene end by 8 bases; junction bases not matched to a gene: 14. Germline V gene sequence: CDR1 LNHDA, CDR2 SQIVND (reference sequence). The CDR3 consists of 17 residues.

CDR3 protein: CASSPTPQGAVVKSGNTIYF. CDR3 DNA: TGTGCCAGCAGTCCAACCCCGCAGGGGGCTGTCGTTAAATCTGGAAACACCATATATTTT. The chain recombines TRBV6-6 with TRBJ1-3, with TRBD1 identical over 8 bases. V lost 5 bases to trimming and J lost 1 base; unmatched junction nucleotides: 19. This CDR3 region has 20 residues. Per germline, CDR1 MNHNY and CDR2 SVGAGI (reference sequence).

There are a few counts of this clone. This chain joins TRBV19 and TRBJ1-5; 7 bases align to TRBD1. The CDR3 length is 16 residues. The trim removed 3 bases at V and 7 bases at J, leaving 12 bases unmatched. CDR1 and CDR2 from the germline V gene are LNHDA and SQIVND (reference sequence). The DNA for the CDR3 is TGTGCCAGTAGTATTGATGGGGTCAGGGGGGCGCAGCCCCAGCATTTT. Amino acids: CASSIDGVRGAQPQHF.

The gene calls are TRBV19 and TRBJ1-2; tentatively, D is TRBD1 (6 bases). V lost 6 bases and J lost 7, with 21 bases in between. The CDR3 loop spans 15 amino acids. CDR1 LNHDA and CDR2 SQIVND come from the germline V gene (reference sequence). The CDR3 loop is CASSLGGAAESGYTF. DNA for the CDR3: TGTGCCAGTAGCCTGGGGGGGGCGGCAGAAAGTGGCTACACCTTC.

The chain links TRBV27 to TRBJ1-2; D gene uncertain. Looked up from germline, CDR1 is MNHEY and CDR2 is SMNVEV (reference sequence). CDR3 length equals 12 residues. Trimming took off 6 bases at V and 7 bases at J, with 12 bases between the two ends. The CDR3 loop reads CASRTYRSGYTF. In DNA form, the CDR3 reads TGTGCCAGCAGAACATACAGAAGTGGCTACACCTTC.

The chain couples TRBV5-4 to TRBJ1-2, with D possibly being TRBD1 (5 bases). Per the germline V gene, CDR1 is SGHNT and CDR2 is YYREEE (reference sequence). This CDR3 spans 13 amino acids. V was pared by 4 bases and J by 0 bases, with 7 bases between. The CDR3, as DNA: TGTGCCAGCAGCCTGGACACTAACTATGGCTACACCTTC. It encodes CASSLDTNYGYTF.

The chain links TRBV11-2 to TRBJ1-1, with D possibly TRBD1 on 5 matching bases. This CDR3 is built from 14 residues. V gave up 1 base and J gave up 7 bases, with 13 bases separating them. Germline lookup yields CDR1 SGHAT and CDR2 FQNNGV. The CDR3 DNA sequence: TGTGCCAGCAGCTTAGTGGGGGAACGGGATGAAGCTTTCTTT. This sequence encodes CASSLVGERDEAFF.

V is TRBV5-1 and J is TRBJ1-6; perhaps TRBD1 as D (5 bases). The germline V gene has CDR1 SGHRS and CDR2 YFSETQ. V dropped 1 base and J dropped 5 bases, with 13 bases sitting between them. CDR3 size: 16 residues. This CDR3 reads CASSLSPGGNNSPLHF. In nucleotides, the CDR3 is TGCGCCAGCAGCTTGTCGCCCGGGGGTAATAATTCACCCCTCCACTTT.

This chain uses TRBV2 with TRBJ1-1, with D possibly matching TRBD1 (6 bases). Germline values: CDR1 SNHLY, CDR2 FYNNEI. With 5 bases removed from V and 4 bases from J, the gap between germline ends came to 11 bases. There are 13 residues in the CDR3. Written as DNA, the CDR3 is TGTGCCAGCAGTAGGGACATGGGCACTGAAGCTTTCTTT. Amino acids: CASSRDMGTEAFF.

V is TRBV4-2 and J is TRBJ1-2; no clear D gene. The CDR3 length is 12 residues. V lost 4 bases, J lost 4 bases, and 7 bases lay in between. Germline lookup yields CDR1 LGHNA and CDR2 YNFKEQ. The CDR3 coding sequence is TGTGCCAGCAGCCGGACGTCCTATGGCTACACCTTC. Its protein product is CASSRTSYGYTF.

The chain joins TRBV9 to TRBJ2-1; 7 nucleotides agree with TRBD2. V trimming: 5 bases; J trimming: 9 bases; junction bases outside the gene matches: 2. This CDR3 comprises 11 residues. CDR1 is SGDLS and CDR2 is YYNGEE in the germline V gene. Here the CDR3 reads CASRREGEQFF. The CDR3 nucleotides are TGTGCCAGCAGGAGGGAGGGTGAGCAGTTCTTC.

The chain has TRBV2 and TRBJ1-1, with TRBD1 matching 7 bases. Germline V lookup: CDR1 SNHLY, CDR2 FYNNEI. The CDR3 has 13 amino acids. V was clipped by 9 bases and J by 4 bases; unmatched bases: 8. The CDR3 here is CARTGQVGTEAFF. DNA of the CDR3: TGTGCCAGGACAGGGCAGGTGGGCACTGAAGCTTTCTTT.

The chain uses TRBV27 and TRBJ1-4; 8 bases match TRBD1. CDR1 and CDR2 (germline): MNHEY, SMNVEV (reference sequence). There are 15 residues in the CDR3. With V trimmed by 6 bases and J by 8 bases, 11 bases remained unmatched. The CDR3 spells CASSDQGALREKLFF. The CDR3 DNA follows: TGTGCCAGCAGCGACCAGGGGGCATTACGGGAAAAACTGTTTTTT.

This chain joins TRBV27 and TRBJ2-7; D is unresolved. The CDR3 has 15 amino acids. Germline assignment: CDR1 MNHEY and CDR2 SMNVEV (reference sequence). V lost 3 bases to trimming and J lost 3 bases, with 15 bases between them. CDR3 sequence reads: CASSLAVGWDYEQYF. The DNA for the CDR3 is TGTGCCAGCAGTTTGGCAGTGGGTTGGGACTACGAGCAGTACTTC.

V gene TRBV28 combines with J gene TRBJ1-1; no definite D call. Deletions cut 1 base from V and 6 bases from J, with 3 bases between. This CDR3 region has 11 residues. Germline CDR1 MDHEN, CDR2 SYDVKM. CDR3 amino acids: CASSLYAEAFF. CDR3 coding DNA: TGTGCCAGCAGTTTATATGCTGAAGCTTTCTTT.